The 23 T cell receptor beta chains listed next were all sequenced from one sample in a study of early stage breast cancer tumors. Assay used: immunoSEQ multiplex PCR; TCRdb lists only in-frame clones, some missing. The sample has some 47,000 clones; roughly four fifths are singletons. The specimen was blood. The receptor source for this set is a person aged 45 to 60 with breast cancer.

The genes are TRBV28 and TRBJ1-5; possible D gene TRBD1, 5 bases. This CDR3 spans 15 amino acids. Germline assignment: CDR1 MDHEN and CDR2 SYDVKM. Trimming pared 6 bases from V and 5 bases from J, leaving 17 bases between. This CDR3 reads CASSIDRSSYQPQHF. DNA of the CDR3: TGTGCCAGCAGCATCGACAGATCCTCTTATCAGCCCCAGCATTTT. The whole variable domain, filled in from reference TRBV28 and TRBJ1-5, reads DVKVTQSSRYLVKRTGEKVFLECVQDMDHENMFWYRQDPGLGLRLIYFSYDVKMKEKGDIPEGYSVSREKKERFSLILESASTNQTSMYLCASSIDRSSYQPQHFGDGTRLSIL.

The gene calls are TRBV27 and TRBJ2-7; D ambiguous. There are 15 residues in the CDR3. V was shortened by 0 bases and J by 7 bases, with 16 bases between the two germline ends. Per the germline V gene, CDR1 is MNHEY and CDR2 is SMNVEV (reference sequence). As DNA, the CDR3 is TGTGCCAGCAGTTTATCGGCGGCAGCCCTTCGGGAGCAGTACTTC. It codes for CASSLSAAALREQYF.

This clone was found a few times. V is TRBV11-2 and J is TRBJ1-3; a weak D match, TRBD1 (6 bases). Germline V lookup: CDR1 SGHAT, CDR2 FQNNGV. Trimming stripped 5 bases from V and 1 base from J, with 9 bases between. CDR3 size: 14 residues. The CDR3 protein is CASSEQGSGNTIYF. In DNA form, the CDR3 reads TGTGCCAGCAGCGAACAGGGTTCTGGAAACACCATATATTTT.

The V call is TRBV10-3, the J call TRBJ1-2, with D perhaps TRBD1 (6 bases). Germline CDR1 and CDR2: ENHRY and SYGVKD. The CDR3 covers 14 residues. Trimming took 6 bases from V and 8 from J, leaving 19 bases between them. The CDR3 DNA follows: TGTGCCATCAGGGGGGGCCCCGGGGGTGGCGGCTACACCTTC. It codes for CAIRGGPGGGGYTF.

The chain couples TRBV9 to TRBJ2-6, with D perhaps matching TRBD1 (5 bases). Trimming took off 4 bases at V and 0 bases at J, with 11 bases between the two ends. The V gene's germline CDR1 is SGDLS and CDR2 YYNGEE. This CDR3 region has 16 residues. CDR3 nucleotides: TGTGCCAGCAGCCCGACAGCTAGCTCTGGGGCCAACGTCCTGACTTTC. Amino acids: CASSPTASSGANVLTF.

There are a few counts of this clone. The chain carries TRBV5-5 and TRBJ2-7; D is perhaps TRBD2 (6 bases). V was clipped by 2 bases and J by 6 bases, with 18 bases between them. Germline CDR1 and CDR2: SGHKS and YYEKEE (reference sequence). The CDR3 runs to 15 residues. The CDR3 DNA reads as TGTGCCAGCAGCTTTGGAGGGCAATCGGTATTCGAGCAGTACTTC. Amino acids: CASSFGGQSVFEQYF.

The chain uses TRBV5-1 and TRBJ2-4; D is possibly TRBD1 or TRBD2 (5 bases each). Per the germline V gene, CDR1 is SGHRS and CDR2 is YFSETQ. V lost 4 bases, J lost 1 base, and 15 bases lay in between. The CDR3 consists of 16 residues. The CDR3 sequence is CASSEGWGSAKNIQYF. The CDR3 nucleotides read TGCGCCAGCAGCGAGGGGTGGGGTTCGGCCAAAAACATTCAGTACTTC. The full variable domain, rest sourced from reference TRBV5-1 and TRBJ2-4, is KAGVTQTPRYLIKTRGQQVTLSCSPISGHRSVSWYQQTPGQGLQFLFEYFSETQRNKGNFPGRFSGRQFSNSRSEMNVSTLELGDSALYLCASSEGWGSAKNIQYFGAGTRLSVL.

V is TRBV6-5 and J is TRBJ1-3; D not certain. The CDR3 is 15 amino acids. The V end lost 5 bases, the J end lost 6 bases, and 17 bases lay between the germline ends. CDR1 MNHEY and CDR2 SVGAGI come from the germline V gene. The CDR3: CASSRARGRTNTIYF. CDR3 DNA: TGTGCCAGCAGTCGTGCTCGCGGCAGGACAAACACCATATATTTT.

The rearrangement joins TRBV5-1 to TRBJ1-2, with 9 bases that match TRBD1. Germline V gives CDR1 SGHRS, CDR2 YFSETQ. The CDR3 is made up of 14 amino acids. J was trimmed by 8 bases and V by 3 bases; bases with no gene match: 8. This chain's CDR3 is CASSSWTGEFGYTF. DNA of the CDR3: TGCGCCAGCAGCTCATGGACAGGGGAATTCGGCTACACCTTC.

The chain recombines TRBV7-3 with TRBJ2-1; 7 nucleotides line up with TRBD2. Per the germline V gene, CDR1 is SGHTA and CDR2 is FQGTGA. V shed 5 bases and J 4 bases; nucleotides not matched to a gene: 17. This CDR3 is built from 18 residues. The CDR3: CASSRAGVAASEYNEQFF. The DNA for the CDR3 is TGTGCCAGCAGCCGGGCGGGGGTTGCGGCTAGCGAGTACAATGAGCAGTTCTTC. Full variable domain (rest looked up from reference TRBV7-3 and TRBJ2-1): GAGVSQTPSNKVTEKGKYVELRCDPISGHTALYWYRQSLGQGPEFLIYFQGTGAADDSGLPNDRFFAVRPEGSVSTLKIQRTERGDSAVYLCASSRAGVAASEYNEQFFGPGTRLTVL.

This chain uses TRBV9 with TRBJ2-3, with D perhaps assigned TRBD1 or TRBD2 (5 bases each). In germline, CDR1 is SGDLS, CDR2 YYNGEE. V lost 4 bases and J lost 0, with 12 bases in between. The CDR3 is made up of 15 amino acids. CDR3: CASSTGTGSTDTQYF. The CDR3 nucleotides read TGTGCCAGCAGCACCGGGACGGGTAGCACAGATACGCAGTATTTT.

The V gene is TRBV6-5, the J gene TRBJ1-2; the D gene is possibly TRBD1 (6 bases). This CDR3 comprises 16 residues. The V gene lost 0 bases and the J gene lost 8 bases, with 19 bases spanning the gap. From germline, CDR1 is MNHEY and CDR2 SVGAGI. CDR3 protein: CASSYSGADRTQGYTF. The DNA for the CDR3 is TGTGCCAGCAGTTACTCAGGGGCTGACAGGACCCAGGGCTACACCTTC.

The chain has TRBV10-3 and TRBJ2-7, with D uncertain. The CDR3 covers 13 residues. V lost 8 bases to trimming and J lost 1 base, with 12 bases between them. The V gene's germline CDR1 is ENHRY and CDR2 SYGVKD. In DNA form, the CDR3 reads TGTGCCATCGCGAGACAAACATCCTACGAGCAGTACTTC. It is translated as CAIARQTSYEQYF.

The chain carries TRBV13 and TRBJ2-7; 8 nucleotides agree with TRBD1. Losses at the gene ends were 2 bases for V and 2 bases for J; bases not matched to a gene: 5. The CDR3 runs to 15 residues. Germline V CDR1 and CDR2: PRHDT, FYEKMQ (reference sequence). In DNA form, the CDR3 reads TGTGCCAGCAGCTTAATCCGGGACAGGACCTACGAGCAGTACTTC. Its translation is CASSLIRDRTYEQYF.

The chain links TRBV18 to TRBJ2-1; TRBD2 is a possible D gene (5 bases). Germline V gives CDR1 KGHSH, CDR2 LQKENI. The CDR3 is 16 amino acids. The ends were cut back, 0 bases at V and 0 bases at J, with 9 bases in the middle. The CDR3 DNA follows: TGTGCCAGCTCACCACCAGGCCGGGGCTCCTACAATGAGCAGTTCTTC. Encoded protein: CASSPPGRGSYNEQFF.

The V call is TRBV7-9, the J call TRBJ2-7; D is possibly TRBD1 (7 bases). V gave up 4 bases and J gave up 6 bases, with 22 bases separating them. The CDR3 has 16 amino acids. The germline V gene encodes CDR1 SEHNR and CDR2 FQNEAQ (reference sequence). The CDR3 DNA sequence: TGTGCCAGCAGCTCTCCACAGGGGACTCCACTTCTCGAGCAGTACTTC. Its translation: CASSSPQGTPLLEQYF.

This clone was recorded only once. The DNA for the CDR3 is TGTGCCAGCAGTGAATTTGAGGGGAGAAGCGGTGATACGCAGTATTTT. Translating gives CASSEFEGRSGDTQYF. The rearrangement joins TRBV6-1 to TRBJ2-3; either TRBD1 or TRBD2 may supply D (5 bases each). Trimming stripped 2 bases from V and 6 bases from J, with 18 bases between. Germline V gene data show CDR1 as MNHNS and CDR2 as SASEGT. The CDR3 runs to 16 residues.

This clone showed up just a few times. The genes are TRBV12-5 and TRBJ2-7; 11 nucleotides match TRBD2. V shed 1 base and J 2 bases; nucleotides not matched to a gene: 10. The CDR3 consists of 18 residues. Germline lookup yields CDR1 LGHNT and CDR2 FRNRAP. The DNA of the CDR3 is TGTGCTAGTGGTTTGGCCCTAGGGACTAGCGGCAGAGCCTACGAGCAGTACTTC. This translates into CASGLALGTSGRAYEQYF. Combining the CDR3 with reference TRBV12-5 and TRBJ2-7 gives the whole variable domain DARVTQTPRHKVTEMGQEVTMRCQPILGHNTVFWYRQTMMQGLELLAYFRNRAPLDDSGMPKDRFSAEMPDATLATLKIQPSEPRDSAVYFCASGLALGTSGRAYEQYFGPGTRLTVT.

The rearrangement joins TRBV7-6 to TRBJ2-7; 10 positions match TRBD1. Unmatched junction bases numbered 5, after V lost 3 bases and J lost 3 bases. Germline-derived CDR1 and CDR2 are SGHVS and FNYEAQ. The CDR3 runs 15 residues. The CDR3 spells CASSLGGQGIYEQYF. CDR3 coding DNA: TGTGCCAGCAGCTTGGGGGGACAGGGGATCTACGAGCAGTACTTC.

The V call is TRBV28, the J call TRBJ1-2, with 8 nucleotides matching TRBD1. Germline values: CDR1 MDHEN, CDR2 SYDVKM. The CDR3 contains 14 residues. V lost 6 bases and J lost 4; bases outside the gene matches: 7. The DNA for the CDR3 is TGTGCCAGCAGCCCAGGGGGCATGGGCTATGGCTACACCTTC. Its translation: CASSPGGMGYGYTF.

Here the CDR3 reads CASSYQAGGPDEQYF. The DNA for the CDR3 is TGTGCCAGCAGCTACCAAGCGGGAGGGCCAGACGAGCAGTACTTC. The rearrangement uses TRBV7-2 and TRBJ2-7; 10 nucleotides align to TRBD2. This CDR3 comprises 15 residues. V dropped 4 bases and J dropped 5; count of bases not matched to a gene: 8. CDR1 is SGHTA, CDR2 FQGNSA, per germline.

The CDR3 DNA sequence: TGTGCCAGCAGCTTAGAGGGTAGACCAGATACGCAGTATTTT. Its translation: CASSLEGRPDTQYF. The chain combines TRBV7-2 with TRBJ2-3; D is uncertain. CDR1 SGHTA and CDR2 FQGNSA come from the germline V gene. CDR3 length: 14 amino acids. The V end was cut by 1 base, the J end by 4 bases, with 9 bases between.

The chain joins TRBV29-1 to TRBJ1-5; unclear D gene. This CDR3 is built from 11 residues. The V gene lost 4 bases and the J gene lost 5 bases, with 6 bases spanning the gap. Per germline, CDR1 SQVTM and CDR2 ANQGSEA. CDR3 region: CSVGHDQPQHF. In DNA, the CDR3 is TGCAGCGTTGGGCACGATCAGCCCCAGCATTTT.